This T cell receptor beta chain was identified in a study of cytomegalovirus exposure and HLA in healthy donors. Study-wide points: What was likely a sequencing artifact was a cluster of highly shared sequence variants.

The PCR contained 60 Vbeta and 13 Jbeta primers. TCRdb's table, derived via immunoSEQ multiplex PCR, lists solely in-frame clones and lacks some. Of around 94,000 clones listed, around four fifths are singletons. Concerning this clone itself: Its specificity is unknown.

The CDR3 contains 16 residues. J lost 1 base, V lost 5 bases, and 8 bases had no gene match. The germline gives CDR1 LNHNV, CDR2 YYDKDF (reference sequence). The TCR was taken from a woman aged 40 to 50 in good health and CMV-seronegative. This chain uses TRBV15 with TRBJ1-3; 7 bases line up with TRBD1. Sequencing used PBMCs. This chain's CDR3 is CATSGRDSLSGNTIYF. In DNA, the CDR3 is TGTGCCACCAGCGGCCGGGACAGCTTGTCTGGAAACACCATATATTTT.